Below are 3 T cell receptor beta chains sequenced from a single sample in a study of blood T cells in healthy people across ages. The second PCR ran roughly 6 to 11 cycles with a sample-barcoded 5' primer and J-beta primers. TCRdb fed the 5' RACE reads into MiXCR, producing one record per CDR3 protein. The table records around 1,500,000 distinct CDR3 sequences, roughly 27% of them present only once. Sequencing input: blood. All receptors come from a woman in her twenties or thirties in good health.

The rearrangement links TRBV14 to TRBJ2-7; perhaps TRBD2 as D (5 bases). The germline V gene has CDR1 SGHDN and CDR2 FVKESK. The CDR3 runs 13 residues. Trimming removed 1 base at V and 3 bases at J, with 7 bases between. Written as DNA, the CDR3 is TGTGCCAGCAGCCAAGGGGAGCGCTACGAGCAGTACTTC. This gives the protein CASSQGERYEQYF.

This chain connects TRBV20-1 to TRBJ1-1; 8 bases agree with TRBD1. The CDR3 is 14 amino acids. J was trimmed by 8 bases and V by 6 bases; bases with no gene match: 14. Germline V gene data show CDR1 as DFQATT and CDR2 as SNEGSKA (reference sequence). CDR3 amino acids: CSAVGRTGWMEAFF. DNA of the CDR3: TGCAGTGCAGTCGGTAGGACAGGGTGGATGGAAGCTTTCTTT.

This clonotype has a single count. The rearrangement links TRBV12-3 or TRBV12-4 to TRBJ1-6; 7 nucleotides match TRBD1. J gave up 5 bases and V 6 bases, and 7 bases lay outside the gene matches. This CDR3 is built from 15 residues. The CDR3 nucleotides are TGTGCCAGCAGCGGACAGGCACTTAATAATTCACCCCTCCACTTT. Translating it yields CASSGQALNNSPLHF.